This passage covers 9 T cell receptor beta chains from one sample sequenced in a study of control samples from healthy donors and cancer patients. The table came from immunoSEQ multiplex PCR; TCRdb's copy has only in-frame clones and leaves some out. The data show some 210,000 clones, about 91% seen once. Sequencing used blood. These TCRs come from a man between 25 and 39 years old in good health.

The gene calls are TRBV6-5 and TRBJ2-5; 7 nucleotides line up with TRBD2. The germline gives CDR1 MNHEY, CDR2 SVGAGI. The CDR3 is made up of 15 amino acids. V was clipped by 0 bases and J by 6 bases; unmatched bases: 7. CDR3 amino acids: CASSYSGGRGKTQYF. The DNA for the CDR3 is TGTGCCAGCAGTTACTCGGGTGGGCGGGGGAAGACCCAGTACTTC.

This clone was found once. The V gene is TRBV4-2, the J gene TRBJ1-6; TRBD1 matches 8 bases. This CDR3 comprises 18 residues. Germline CDR1 is LGHNA and CDR2 is YNFKEQ. The junction had 14 bases not matched to a gene; V was cut back by 3 bases and J by 7 bases. CDR3 sequence reads: CASSQDTIRTGLNSPLHF. The CDR3 DNA reads as TGTGCCAGCAGCCAGGATACCATCCGGACAGGGCTGAATTCACCCCTCCACTTT.

The chain recombines TRBV3-1 (or the pseudogene TRBV3-2) with TRBJ1-6; D call uncertain. The V end was cut by 4 bases, the J end by 13 bases, with 17 bases between. The CDR3 is made up of 14 amino acids. Germline CDR1 LGHDT, CDR2 YNNKEL (reference sequence). The CDR3 nucleotides are TGTGCCAGCAGCCTGAACGCTCTCTTCTTGCCCCTCCACTTT. Translation gives CASSLNALFLPLHF.

The chain links TRBV6-5 to TRBJ2-2; 8 bases agree with TRBD1. CDR3 length: 15 residues. After removal of 7 bases from V and 8 bases from J, the junction contained 12 bases not matched to a gene. Germline V gives CDR1 MNHEY, CDR2 SVGAGI. The CDR3 DNA is TGTGCCAGCACTGTCAGTCAGGGGGCAGGTGGGGAGCTGTTTTTT. Its translation: CASTVSQGAGGELFF.

The chain has TRBV6-5 and TRBJ2-3, with 10 bases that match TRBD1. V trimming: 6 bases; J trimming: 4 bases; junction bases outside the gene matches: 4. This CDR3 contains 14 residues. Germline assignment: CDR1 MNHEY and CDR2 SVGAGI. CDR3 protein: CASRGQGGSDTQYF. In DNA, the CDR3 is TGTGCCAGCAGAGGACAGGGGGGTTCAGATACGCAGTATTTT.

This clone was seen just once. This chain connects TRBV2 to TRBJ1-4, with no clear D. Trimming took off 6 bases at V and 5 bases at J, with 16 bases between the two ends. In germline, CDR1 is SNHLY, CDR2 FYNNEI. The CDR3 consists of 15 residues. CDR3 in amino acids: CASSAESPRNEKLFF. The CDR3 DNA follows: TGTGCCAGCAGCGCCGAGTCACCCAGGAATGAAAAACTGTTTTTT.

The CDR3: CASRADRRSWDTQYF. DNA of the CDR3: TGTGCCAGCAGGGCCGACCGGAGGTCTTGGGATACGCAGTATTTT. The genes are TRBV5-4 and TRBJ2-3; TRBD2 is a possible D gene (5 bases). The CDR3 has 15 residues. From germline, CDR1 is SGHNT and CDR2 YYREEE (reference sequence). The V end lost 5 bases, the J end lost 6 bases, and 19 bases lay between the germline ends.

The CDR3 reads CATQGHGSDKSNYGYTF. In nucleotides, the CDR3 is TGTGCCACCCAGGGGCATGGTAGCGACAAATCTAACTATGGCTACACCTTC. The rearrangement joins TRBV27 to TRBJ1-2; possible D gene TRBD1, 6 bases. CDR3 length: 17 residues. With 10 bases removed from V and 0 bases from J, the gap between germline ends came to 24 bases. The V gene's germline CDR1 is MNHEY and CDR2 SMNVEV (reference sequence).

The chain links TRBV2 to TRBJ2-3; D possibly corresponds to TRBD2 (6 bases). V lost 7 bases and J lost 6, with 11 bases in between. Looked up from germline, CDR1 is SNHLY and CDR2 is FYNNEI. CDR3 size: 12 residues. CDR3 DNA: TGTGCCAGCACCCGGGGGACTGATACGCAGTATTTT. Its protein is CASTRGTDTQYF.